This TCR beta chain was recovered during a study of vaccination effects on CD4 cells after COVID-19. After expansion with viral peptide pools in the ViraFEST assay, antigen-specific CD4+ T cells were sequenced. An approximately 10-day culture period preceded the isolation of CD4+ T cells. The healthy vaccine recipients, who had no prior SARS-CoV-2 infection, showed negative nucleocapsid antibodies. In regard to this clone: What it binds is not known.

The V end was cut by 1 base, the J end by 8 bases, with 14 bases between. The CDR3 sequence is 15 residues long. Looked up from germline, CDR1 is SGHDN and CDR2 is FVKESK. Assay: immunoSEQ multiplex PCR; the TCRdb copy retains only in-frame clones and omits some. The sample contains 55,000 to 75,000 clones, around three quarters of which appear only once. The chain employs TRBV14 and TRBJ1-4; D is unclear. This receptor was taken from a human donor who received a COVID-19 vaccine. This specimen was CD4+ T cells from PBMCs cultured with HCoV-OC43 spike peptides, taken before COVID-19 vaccination. The subset: HCoV-OC43 spike overlapping peptide pool stimulation. CDR3 DNA: TGTGCCAGCAGCCAAGCCGGGCAGTCGAAAGAAAAACTGTTTTTT. Its protein product is CASSQAGQSKEKLFF.